This paragraph reports one T cell receptor (beta chain). This clone occurred many times. The clone's antigen remains unknown. Qualities for individual bases were not recorded, and no much larger clone is one base off. The entry originates in a study of beta chain features in type 1 diabetes (dated by TCRdb to the late 2010s). Background for the entire study: Mean age, gender distribution, total cell number and subset yield did not differ between patients and healthy donors. Regulatory and stem cell-like memory subsets were isolated from only 8 patients and about eight healthy donors, whereas naive and central memory subsets came from all 30 or so donors. Across all samples, roughly 110,000,000 sorted cells were examined, and cell number per subset correlated strongly with RNA yield. The study compared the TCRB repertoires of sorted circulating CD4+ T cell subsets in recently diagnosed type 1 diabetes patients with those in matched healthy donors.

Results and caveats for the whole study, not just this receptor: Because cDNA was sequenced instead of genomic DNA, activated cells with high expression could be over-represented, although the groups did not differ in activation or CD3 levels. Type 1 diabetes patients showed a moderate but significant shortening of TCRB CDR3 length in all four CD4+ subsets. Fewer insertions and more nucleotide deletions at VDJ recombination sites were observed in patients with type 1 diabetes, implying thymic rearrangement abnormalities. Naive, central memory and regulatory TCRB repertoires appeared to be more similar among patients than among healthy donors. Because the HLA sub-analyses included only small numbers of individuals, any influence of HLA type on TCRB rearrangement was left unresolved. PCR might favor shorter templates, but patient and control samples were amplified and corrected together, so any skew would affect both groups equally.

From each donor, a single peripheral blood sample of 100 to 150 mL on average was drawn into heparinised tubes. A BD FACSAria II and a panel including CD45RO, CCR7, CD25, CD127, CD95 and CD27 were used to sort naive, central memory, regulatory and stem cell-like memory CD4+ T cells. All sorted populations exceeded 95% purity. PBMCs were isolated immediately by Lymphoprep density gradient centrifugation and stained directly without culture. To minimize batch effects, samples were stained and sorted in pairs, one healthy donor with one patient per experiment. The entire isolated RNA was reverse transcribed using the High Capacity cDNA Reverse Transcription Kit, and thus expressed TCRB transcripts were sequenced. Deep immunoSEQ sequencing was applied to naive, central memory and regulatory T cell samples, giving an average of about 3.7 million total reads per sample. After sorted cells were lysed in RLT buffer, RNA was extracted with DNase-treated RNeasy Micro or Mini kits, with the choice depending on cell number. To prevent cross-contamination, every cell subset was processed on its own, while patient and healthy donor samples were processed together. The immunoSEQ multiplex PCR was used to amplify TCRB sequences from cDNA, generating 87-bp fragments that spanned the CDR3 region. Sequencing of the amplicons was performed on the Illumina HiSeq platform. Per the source publication's procedure: PCR bias was corrected computationally using synthetic template baselines, and reads within Hamming distance 2 were collapsed, with unmergeable singletons discarded. Reads were aligned against IMGT so that V, D and J genes, CDR3 length and insertions or deletions at six rearrangement sites could be assigned. Within each subset, clonotype counts were normalized to sorted cell number, and only after that were true diversity and Gini coefficients computed with the tcR R package. Repertoire sharing was quantified using the overlap coefficient calculated on TCRB nucleotide sequences. What TCRdb holds here is the immuneACCESS table cut down to in-frame rearrangements. Part of the clones is not present; checked against another copy, under half of the missing clones reflect an unresolved V gene, and the others are unexplained. The DNA gave D and trimming, while V, J and clone size come from that table. The sample table holds a few hundred thousand clones, of which around 10% were seen once. The ten largest account for approximately 0.55% of the sample.

The CDR3 goes from the cysteine to the phenylalanine over 14 residues. Only the CDR3 region is kept as DNA, spanning 42 bases read in frame from base 1. After removal of 8 bases from V and 3 bases from J, the junction retains 6 bases not matched to a gene. The germline V gene (reference sequence) provides CDR1 LNHDA and CDR2 SQIVND. The source material was central memory CD4+ T cells from blood. The chain uses TRBV19 and TRBJ2-2; 7 middle bases align to TRBD1. The source is a young man with type 1 diabetes. The sequenced DNA is TGTGCCAGTCACCGAGACAGGGACACCGGGGAGCTGTTTTTT. It translates to CASHRDRDTGELFF.